A single T cell receptor beta chain is shown here with its context. Produced via immunoSEQ multiplex PCR; TCRdb's table is partial and in-frame only. The table shows around 43,000 clones, with around nine tenths occurring only once. The record originates from a study of OX40 agonist ivuxolimab in advanced cancers. The germline V and J ends were trimmed by 5 bases and 5 bases, with 20 bases remaining between them. CDR3 size: 16 residues. Germline-derived CDR1 and CDR2 are MNHEY and SMNVEV (reference sequence). This sequence joins TRBV27 and TRBJ2-3; tentative D call: TRBD2 (7 bases). The sample here was CD4+ or CD8+ T cells sorted from blood, taken in a trial of the OX40 agonist ivuxolimab. This sequence was found in an adult with an advanced solid tumor such as melanoma, head and neck, liver or kidney cancer. CDR3 coding DNA: TGTGCCAGCAGTCCCGGACTAGTGGGGGCAGAAGATACGCAGTATTTT. Translated, it gives CASSPGLVGAEDTQYF.